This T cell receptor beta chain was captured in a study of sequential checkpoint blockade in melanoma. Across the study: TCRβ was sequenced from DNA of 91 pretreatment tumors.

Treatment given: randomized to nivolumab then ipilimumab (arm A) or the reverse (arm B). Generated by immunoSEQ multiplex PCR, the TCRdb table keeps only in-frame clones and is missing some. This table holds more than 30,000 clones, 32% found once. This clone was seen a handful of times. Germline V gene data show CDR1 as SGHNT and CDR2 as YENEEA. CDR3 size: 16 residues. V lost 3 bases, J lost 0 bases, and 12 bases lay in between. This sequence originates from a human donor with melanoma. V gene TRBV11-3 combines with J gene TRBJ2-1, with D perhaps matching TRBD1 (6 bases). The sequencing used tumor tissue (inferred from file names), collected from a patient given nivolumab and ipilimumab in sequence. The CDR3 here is CASSLALGGSYNEQFF. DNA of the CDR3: TGTGCCAGCAGCTTGGCCCTAGGGGGCTCCTACAATGAGCAGTTCTTC.